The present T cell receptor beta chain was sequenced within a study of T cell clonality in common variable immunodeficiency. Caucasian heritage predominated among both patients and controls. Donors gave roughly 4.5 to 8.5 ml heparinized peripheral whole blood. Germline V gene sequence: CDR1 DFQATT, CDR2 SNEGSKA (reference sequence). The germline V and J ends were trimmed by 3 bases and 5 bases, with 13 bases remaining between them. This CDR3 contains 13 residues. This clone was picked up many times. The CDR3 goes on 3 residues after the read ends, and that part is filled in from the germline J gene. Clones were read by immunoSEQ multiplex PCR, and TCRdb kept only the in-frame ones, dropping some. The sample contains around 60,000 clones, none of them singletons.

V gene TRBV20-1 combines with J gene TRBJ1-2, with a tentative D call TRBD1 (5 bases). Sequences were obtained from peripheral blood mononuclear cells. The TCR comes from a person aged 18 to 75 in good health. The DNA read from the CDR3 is TGCAGTGCTAGGGTGGGGGGGTATTATGGC. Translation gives CSARVGGYYG. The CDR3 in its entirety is CSARVGGYYGYTF.